This record looks at one T cell receptor (beta chain) sequence and its context. These data originate in a study of T cell responses to AZD1222 COVID-19 vaccine. The V gene end was trimmed by 0 bases and the J gene end by 5 bases; junction bases not matched to a gene: 4. CDR3 length equals 14 residues. Germline V gene sequence: CDR1 SGHRS, CDR2 YFSETQ. The assay was immunoSEQ multiplex PCR, and TCRdb's table has in-frame clones only and misses some. This sample has 99,000 or so clones, with about 88% found just once. This TCR was recovered from an adult in good health. Source: peripheral blood, taken on day 0 of AZD1222 vaccination. The chain couples TRBV5-1 to TRBJ2-5, with 7 bases that match TRBD1. The CDR3 sequence: CASSLGRGQETQYF. DNA of the CDR3: TGCGCCAGCAGCTTGGGTAGGGGACAGGAGACCCAGTACTTC. Complete variable domain (other parts from reference TRBV5-1 and TRBJ2-5): KAGVTQTPRYLIKTRGQQVTLSCSPISGHRSVSWYQQTPGQGLQFLFEYFSETQRNKGNFPGRFSGRQFSNSRSEMNVSTLELGDSALYLCASSLGRGQETQYFGPGTRLLVL.